The present entry profiles one T cell receptor (beta chain) with its context. Its target is unknown. TCRdb fed the RT-PCR reads into MiXCR, producing one record per CDR3 protein. The table records under 200,000 distinct CDR3 sequences, around a tenth of them present only once. J gave up 6 bases and V 3 bases, and 5 bases lay outside the gene matches. CDR1 is KGHSY, CDR2 FQNENV, per germline. CDR3 length: 14 amino acids. This entry belongs to a study of response to subunit inactivated influenza vaccine. General study findings and limits: Few additional T cells are recruited per seasonal influenza vaccination, authors suggested.

This clonotype originated in a man aged 45 to 70 who received an inactivated influenza vaccine. This specimen consisted of CD8+ T cells sorted from PBMCs, obtained less than 30 months after vaccination. The genes are TRBV16 and TRBJ2-3, with 8 nucleotides matching TRBD1. The CDR3 DNA follows: TGTGCCAGCAGCCACCCCAGGGGGCAGGATACGCAGTATTTT. The encoded protein is CASSHPRGQDTQYF.